This is a list of T cell receptor beta chains from one sample in a study of cytomegalovirus exposure and HLA in healthy donors. Profiled with immunoSEQ multiplex PCR; TCRdb holds only in-frame clones, not every one. The table has about 77,000 clones, 78% seen once; the top ten hold around 1.5%. The sample taken for sequencing was PBMCs. The source is a middle-aged man in good health and CMV-seronegative. Both conserved end residues are part of each CDR3. D genes are given only for firm matches. The size field is filled for only some rows; it gives once, few, many or a size class.

D,V,size,J,CDR3,DNA
TRBD1,TRBV25-1,.,TRBJ1-2,CASSERTGRSSGYTF,TGTGCCAGCAGTGAACGGACAGGGAGATCGTCAGGCTACACCTTC
.,TRBV7-3,few,TRBJ1-1,CASSLTVTDTEAFF,TGTGCCAGCAGCTTGACAGTAACGGACACTGAAGCTTTCTTT
.,TRBV6-5,.,TRBJ2-2,CASSYSSGALTGELFF,TGTGCCAGCAGTTACTCTTCAGGGGCGCTCACCGGGGAGCTGTTTTTT
TRBD1,TRBV7-9,.,TRBJ2-7,CASSPTGAEQYF,TGTGCCAGCAGCCCCACAGGGGCCGAGCAGTACTTC
TRBD2,TRBV25-1,.,TRBJ2-7,CASSETSGGAYEQYF,TGTGCCAGCAGTGAAACTAGCGGGGGAGCCTACGAGCAGTACTTC
.,TRBV11-2,.,TRBJ2-5,CASSLPGGKTQYF,TGTGCCAGCAGCTTACCCGGGGGTAAGACCCAGTACTTC
.,TRBV2,few,TRBJ1-5,CASSGESQPQHF,TGTGCCAGCAGTGGAGAGTCTCAGCCCCAGCATTTT
.,TRBV4-1,.,TRBJ2-2,CASSPLNRRTGELFF,TGCGCCAGCAGCCCCTTAAACAGGCGCACCGGGGAGCTGTTTTTT
.,TRBV1,.,TRBJ2-5,CTSSPGRASKKGETQYF,TGCACCAGCAGCCCGGGGAGGGCTAGCAAAAAAGGAGAGACCCAGTACTTC
TRBD1,TRBV19,.,TRBJ1-1,CASSIATGGFEAFF,TGTGCCAGTAGTATAGCGACAGGGGGCTTTGAAGCTTTCTTT
TRBD2,TRBV27,.,TRBJ2-7,CASSLTSGAYEQYF,TGTGCCAGCAGTTTAACTAGCGGGGCCTACGAGCAGTACTTC
TRBD1,TRBV5-1,.,TRBJ1-2,CASSSDRGSYGYTF,TGCGCCAGCAGCAGCGACAGGGGTTCTTATGGCTACACCTTC
.,TRBV28,.,TRBJ1-6,CASRTGSYNSPLHF,TGTGCCAGCAGAACAGGCTCCTATAATTCACCCCTCCACTTT
.,TRBV19,few,TRBJ1-5,CASSISGEGQPQHF,TGTGCCAGTAGTATTTCCGGGGAGGGACAGCCCCAGCATTTT
TRBD1,TRBV16,.,TRBJ1-6,CASGPRDRSNSPLHF,TGTGCCAGCGGACCTCGGGACAGGAGTAATTCACCCCTCCACTTT
.,TRBV19,once,TRBJ1-6,CASSMSTGANSPLHF,TGTGCCAGTAGTATGTCGACAGGAGCTAATTCACCCCTCCACTTT
TRBD2,TRBV23-1,once,TRBJ2-2,CARGGEGAGELFF,TGCGCCAGGGGAGGGGAAGGGGCCGGGGAGCTGTTTTTT
.,TRBV6-1,.,TRBJ2-3,CASGALSTDTQYF,TGTGCCAGCGGGGCCCTTTCGACAGATACGCAGTATTTT
.,TRBV5-1,.,TRBJ2-1,CASSFNSYNEQFF,TGCGCCAGCAGCTTTAACAGCTACAATGAGCAGTTCTTC
.,TRBV18,few,TRBJ1-1,CASSLGENTEAFF,TGTGCCAGCTCTCTAGGTGAGAACACTGAAGCTTTCTTT
TRBD1,TRBV5-1,.,TRBJ2-5,CASSYGTGDETQYF,TGCGCCAGCAGCTACGGGACAGGGGACGAGACCCAGTACTTC
TRBD2,TRBV7-9,.,TRBJ2-1,CASSAGTRGGQFF,TGTGCCAGCAGCGCCGGGACTAGGGGAGGGCAGTTCTTC
TRBD1,TRBV7-9,.,TRBJ2-7,CASSRDRNSYEQYF,TGTGCCAGCAGCAGGGACAGGAACTCCTACGAGCAGTACTTC
TRBD1,TRBV2,.,TRBJ1-5,CASSGQGAGGNQPQHF,TGTGCCAGCAGTGGACAGGGGGCAGGTGGCAATCAGCCCCAGCATTTT
TRBD2,TRBV7-9,few,TRBJ2-7,CASSLAGGLLAGGPGEQYF,TGTGCCAGCAGCTTAGCCGGGGGATTACTAGCGGGAGGGCCTGGGGAGCAGTACTTC
.,TRBV19,.,TRBJ1-3,CASSIGLSAVSGNTIYF,TGTGCCAGTAGTATAGGGCTATCGGCGGTCTCTGGAAACACCATATATTTT
TRBD2,TRBV4-1,.,TRBJ2-5,CASSQDSTSGRSETQYF,TGCGCCAGCAGCCAAGATTCGACTAGCGGGAGGTCAGAGACCCAGTACTTC
TRBD1,TRBV28,.,TRBJ1-3,CASITPGTGSRGLGNTIYF,TGTGCCAGCATCACCCCCGGGACAGGGTCGAGGGGCCTAGGAAACACCATATATTTT
.,TRBV28,.,TRBJ2-7,CALGGGRTYEQYF,TGTGCATTGGGGGGCGGGAGAACCTACGAGCAGTACTTC
TRBD2,TRBV9,.,TRBJ2-2,CASSVGLAGGVGELFF,TGTGCCAGCAGCGTAGGACTAGCGGGTGGGGTCGGGGAGCTGTTTTTT
.,TRBV19,.,TRBJ1-5,CASHFQGFDQPQHF,TGTGCCAGCCACTTCCAGGGGTTCGACCAGCCCCAGCATTTT
TRBD1,TRBV5-4,.,TRBJ1-6,CTSRPGTGYNSPLHF,TGTACCAGCAGGCCCGGGACAGGGTATAATTCACCCCTCCACTTT
TRBD1,TRBV19,few,TRBJ1-5,CASSTLDRGNQPQHF,TGTGCCAGTAGTACCCTCGACAGGGGAAATCAGCCCCAGCATTTT
TRBD2,TRBV28,.,TRBJ2-2,CASRRTSGRGTGELFF,TGTGCCAGCAGGAGGACTAGCGGGAGAGGCACCGGGGAGCTGTTTTTT
TRBD2,TRBV5-4,.,TRBJ2-1,CASSSGTSSNEQFF,TGTGCCAGCAGCTCTGGGACTAGTAGCAATGAGCAGTTCTTC
TRBD1,TRBV5-5,.,TRBJ1-6,CASSFYPTGGNSPLHF,TGTGCCAGCAGCTTTTACCCAACAGGGGGCAATTCACCCCTCCACTTT
.,TRBV15,.,TRBJ1-1,CATSRVSVNTEAFF,TGTGCCACCAGCAGAGTTTCGGTGAACACTGAAGCTTTCTTT
.,TRBV11-2,.,TRBJ2-2,CASSSHRIFTGELFF,TGTGCCAGCAGCTCACACAGGATCTTTACCGGGGAGCTGTTTTTT
.,TRBV19,few,TRBJ1-1,CASSIGGGTEAFF,TGTGCCAGTAGTATAGGAGGGGGAACTGAAGCTTTCTTT
TRBD1,TRBV19,.,TRBJ1-1,CASSVDRGYTEAFF,TGTGCCAGTAGTGTGGACAGGGGGTACACTGAAGCTTTCTTT